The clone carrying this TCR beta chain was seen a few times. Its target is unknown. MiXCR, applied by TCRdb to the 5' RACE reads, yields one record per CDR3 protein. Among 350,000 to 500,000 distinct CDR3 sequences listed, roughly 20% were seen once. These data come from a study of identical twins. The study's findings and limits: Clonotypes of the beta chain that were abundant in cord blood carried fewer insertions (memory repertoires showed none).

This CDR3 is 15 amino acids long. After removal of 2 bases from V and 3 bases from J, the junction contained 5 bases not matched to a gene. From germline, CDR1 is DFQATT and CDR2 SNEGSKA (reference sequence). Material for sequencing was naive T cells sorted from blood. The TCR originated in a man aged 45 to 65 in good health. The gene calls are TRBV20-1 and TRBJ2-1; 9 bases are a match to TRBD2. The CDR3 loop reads CSARSSGRLYNEQFF. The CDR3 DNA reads TGCAGTGCTAGAAGTAGCGGGAGACTCTACAATGAGCAGTTCTTC.